These 11 T cell receptor beta chains were all obtained from the same sample, sequenced in a study of blood T cell repertoires in COVID-19 (dated by TCRdb to about 2020). The method behind the library was the immunoSEQ multiplex PCR assay. TCRdb obtained this table from immuneACCESS and retained in-frame rearrangements with V and J assigned. These tables miss some clones; where compared with another copy, unresolved V genes account for less than half of the shortfall, and the remainder is unexplained. For this sample the table gives some 44,000 clones, of which approximately 90% were detected only once. The ten largest make up about 12% of the sample. Sequenced sample: peripheral blood. All receptors derive from a human donor in a cohort sampled during active COVID-19.

The chain joins TRBV3-1 (or the pseudogene TRBV3-2) to TRBJ1-2, with D perhaps TRBD1 (6 bases). The V end was cut by 2 bases, the J end by 6 bases, with 13 bases between. The CDR3 consists of 14 residues. Germline assignment: CDR1 LGHDT and CDR2 YNNKEL (reference sequence). CDR3 coding DNA: TGTGCCAGCAGCCAATTCGGGCAGGGGAATGGCTACACCTTC. Amino acids: CASSQFGQGNGYTF.

In nucleotides, the CDR3 is TGTGCCCGCCGCGTCGGGTGGGGGGCGAACACCGGGGAGCTGTTTTTT. Translated, it gives CARRVGWGANTGELFF. The rearrangement uses TRBV9 and TRBJ2-2, with D perhaps TRBD2 (6 bases). V gave up 10 bases and J gave up 0 bases, with 19 bases separating them. The CDR3 covers 16 residues. Germline-derived CDR1 and CDR2 are SGDLS and YYNGEE.

The chain has TRBV5-1 and TRBJ1-1; 7 nucleotides align to TRBD1. V lost 0 bases and J lost 8; bases outside the gene matches: 7. The germline gives CDR1 SGHRS, CDR2 YFSETQ. The length of the CDR3 is 14 residues. The CDR3 nucleotides are TGCGCCAGCAGCTTGGCCTACAGGGGAAGGGAAGCTTTCTTT. Translated: CASSLAYRGREAFF.

This chain links TRBV6-5 with TRBJ2-3; D is uncertain. Germline lookup yields CDR1 MNHEY and CDR2 SVGAGI. V was pared by 0 bases and J by 2 bases, with 6 bases between. The CDR3 consists of 14 residues. CDR3 bases: TGTGCCAGCAGTTACTCTGTCAACACAGATACGCAGTATTTT. Translation gives CASSYSVNTDTQYF.

The chain has TRBV7-9 and TRBJ2-1; 8 bases agree with TRBD1. Per the germline V gene, CDR1 is SEHNR and CDR2 is FQNEAQ (reference sequence). The CDR3 runs to 14 residues. Germline trimming cut 2 bases from V and 9 bases from J; bases unmatched to any gene: 6. CDR3 nucleotides: TGTGCCAGCAGCTTAATTCCCAGGGGGCCTGAGCAGTTCTTC. It is translated as CASSLIPRGPEQFF. The whole variable domain, remainder taken from reference TRBV7-9 and TRBJ2-1, is DTGVSQNPRHKITKRGQNVTFRCDPISEHNRLYWYRQTLGQGPEFLTYFQNEAQLEKSRLLSDRFSAERPKGSFSTLEIQRTEQGDSAMYLCASSLIPRGPEQFFGPGTRLTVL.

The chain employs TRBV27 and TRBJ1-5; unclear D gene. The CDR3 extends over 15 amino acids. The ends were cut back, 5 bases at V and 6 bases at J, with 17 bases in the middle. CDR1 is MNHEY, CDR2 SMNVEV, per germline (reference sequence). The CDR3 DNA sequence: TGTGCCAGCAGTCCGCGGAGGGCGTCGGGTCAGCCCCAGCATTTT. This sequence encodes CASSPRRASGQPQHF.

This chain connects TRBV6-5 to TRBJ2-5; 8 bases align to TRBD2. Germline assignment: CDR1 MNHEY and CDR2 SVGAGI. With V trimmed by 6 bases and J by 7 bases, 13 bases remained unmatched. The CDR3 length is 15 residues. CDR3 residues: CASRTGGAKVGTQYF. The CDR3 DNA reads TGTGCCAGCAGGACCGGGGGGGCCAAGGTCGGGACCCAGTACTTC.

V usage is TRBV6-6 and J usage is TRBJ1-1, with unresolved D. The V gene's germline CDR1 is MNHNY and CDR2 SVGAGI (reference sequence). This CDR3 contains 11 residues. V was clipped by 7 bases and J by 11 bases, with 14 bases between them. The CDR3 DNA reads as TGTGCCAGCACTATCACAGATAAGGCTTTCTTT. This translates into CASTITDKAFF.

The V and J genes are TRBV7-2 and TRBJ1-4; D remains unclear. V lost 5 bases to trimming and J lost 10 bases, with 11 bases between them. CDR1 is SGHTA, CDR2 FQGNSA, per germline. CDR3 length: 12 amino acids. The CDR3 protein is CASSRASGKLFF. CDR3 nucleotide sequence: TGTGCCAGCAGCCGCGCGTCTGGAAAACTGTTTTTT.

This sequence joins TRBV7-9 and TRBJ1-5, with a weak D call TRBD1 (5 bases). Trimming removed 3 bases from V and 2 bases from J, with 11 bases in between. CDR3 size: 15 residues. Germline V gene data show CDR1 as SEHNR and CDR2 as FQNEAQ (reference sequence). The CDR3: CASSFAGYGNQPQHF. DNA of the CDR3: TGTGCCAGCAGCTTTGCAGGGTATGGCAATCAGCCCCAGCATTTT. The full variable domain, with the rest looked up from reference TRBV7-9 and TRBJ1-5, is DTGVSQNPRHKITKRGQNVTFRCDPISEHNRLYWYRQTLGQGPEFLTYFQNEAQLEKSRLLSDRFSAERPKGSFSTLEIQRTEQGDSAMYLCASSFAGYGNQPQHFGDGTRLSIL.

The chain joins TRBV30 to TRBJ2-1; D ambiguous. V lost 2 bases to trimming and J lost 2 bases, with 13 bases between them. The CDR3 has 15 residues. In germline, CDR1 is GTSNPN, CDR2 SVGIG (reference sequence). The CDR3 spells CAWSPDSLPYNEQFF. The DNA of the CDR3 is TGTGCCTGGAGTCCCGACTCCCTCCCCTACAATGAGCAGTTCTTC.